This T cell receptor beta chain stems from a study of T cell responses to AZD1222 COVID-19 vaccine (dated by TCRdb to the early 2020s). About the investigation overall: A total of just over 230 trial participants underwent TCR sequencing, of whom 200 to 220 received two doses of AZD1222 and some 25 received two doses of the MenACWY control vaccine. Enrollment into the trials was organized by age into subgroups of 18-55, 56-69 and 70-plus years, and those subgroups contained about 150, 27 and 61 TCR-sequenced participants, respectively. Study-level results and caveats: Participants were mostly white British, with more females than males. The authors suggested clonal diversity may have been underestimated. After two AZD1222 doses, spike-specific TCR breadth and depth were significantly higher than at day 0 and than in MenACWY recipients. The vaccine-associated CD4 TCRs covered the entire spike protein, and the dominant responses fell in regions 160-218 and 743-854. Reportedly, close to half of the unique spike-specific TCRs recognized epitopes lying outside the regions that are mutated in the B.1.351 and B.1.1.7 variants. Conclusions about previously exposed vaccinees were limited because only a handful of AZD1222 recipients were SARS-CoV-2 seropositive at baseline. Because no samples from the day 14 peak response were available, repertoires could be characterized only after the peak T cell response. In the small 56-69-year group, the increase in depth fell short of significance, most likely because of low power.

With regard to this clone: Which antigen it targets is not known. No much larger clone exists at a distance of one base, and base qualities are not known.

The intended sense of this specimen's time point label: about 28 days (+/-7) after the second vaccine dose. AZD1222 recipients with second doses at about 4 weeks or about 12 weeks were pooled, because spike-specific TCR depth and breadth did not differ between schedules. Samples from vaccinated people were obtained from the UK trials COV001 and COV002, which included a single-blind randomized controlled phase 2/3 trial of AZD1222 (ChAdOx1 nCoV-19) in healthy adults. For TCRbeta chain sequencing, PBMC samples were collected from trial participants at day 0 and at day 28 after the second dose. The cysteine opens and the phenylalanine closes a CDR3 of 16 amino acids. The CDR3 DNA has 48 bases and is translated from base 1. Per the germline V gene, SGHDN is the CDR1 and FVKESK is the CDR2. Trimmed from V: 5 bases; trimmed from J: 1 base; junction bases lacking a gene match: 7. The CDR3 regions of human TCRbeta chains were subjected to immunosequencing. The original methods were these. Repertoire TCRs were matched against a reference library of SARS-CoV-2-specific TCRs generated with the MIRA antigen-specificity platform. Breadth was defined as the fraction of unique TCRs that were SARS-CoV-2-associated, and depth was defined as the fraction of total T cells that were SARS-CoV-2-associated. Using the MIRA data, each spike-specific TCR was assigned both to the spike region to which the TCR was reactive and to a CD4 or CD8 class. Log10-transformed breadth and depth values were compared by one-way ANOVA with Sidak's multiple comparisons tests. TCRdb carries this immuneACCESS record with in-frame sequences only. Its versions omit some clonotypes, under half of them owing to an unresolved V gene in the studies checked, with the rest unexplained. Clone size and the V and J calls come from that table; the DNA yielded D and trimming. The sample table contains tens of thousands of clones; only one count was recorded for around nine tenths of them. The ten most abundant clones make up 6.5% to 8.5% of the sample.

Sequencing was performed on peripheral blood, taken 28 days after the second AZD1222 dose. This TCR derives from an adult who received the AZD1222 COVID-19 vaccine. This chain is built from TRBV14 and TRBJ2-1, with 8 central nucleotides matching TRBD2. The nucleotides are TGTGCCAGCAGCGAATACGGGAGGGCTTCCTACAATGAGCAGTTCTTC. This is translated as CASSEYGRASYNEQFF.